This T cell receptor (beta chain) was documented in a study of cytomegalovirus exposure and HLA in healthy donors. Overall study results and limits: The study put roughly 160 TCR beta chains on its list as cytomegalovirus-associated. In vitro, three CMV-associated chains proved specific for CMV antigens.

While the first cohort had several hundred subjects, the donors belonged to the separate validation cohort of more than 95 subjects. Measured with immunoSEQ multiplex PCR; TCRdb has only the in-frame clones, and not every one. The sample has 150,000 or so clones; 70% to 90% are singletons. Germline CDR1 reads MGHRA; CDR2 reads YSYEKL. Trimming cost V 0 bases and J 0 bases, with 14 bases left between them. The length of the CDR3 is 17 residues. Regarding this clone: Antigen: not known.

The clonotype comes from a human donor in good health. J is TRBJ1-1 and V is TRBV4-1; no firm D call. The sequenced material came from PBMCs. The CDR3 is CASSQDQFERVNTEAFF. The CDR3 bases are TGCGCCAGCAGCCAAGATCAATTCGAGAGGGTGAACACTGAAGCTTTCTTT.